Shown below are 21 T cell receptor beta chains from a single sample sequenced in a study of T-cell memory formation after mild COVID-19. Using its own MiXCR run on the 5' RACE reads, TCRdb lists one record per CDR3 protein. Of approximately 400,000 distinct CDR3 sequences listed, approximately 18% were seen once; the top ten hold about a fifth. Sequencing used PBMCs or a T cell subset sorted from them (not recorded which). The receptors were sampled from a man between 18 and 29 years old who had mild COVID-19 (a few samples of this study predate the infection). Cell type and time point are not known.

For this clonotype: This may stem from a read error, because a much larger clone lies one nucleotide away. This chain connects TRBV6-5 to TRBJ1-1, with no clear D. Germline V gives CDR1 MNHEY, CDR2 SVGAGI. The V end lost 3 bases, the J end lost 2 bases, and 7 bases lay between the germline ends. This CDR3 has 13 amino acids. The CDR3 is CASSYGDNTEAFF. CDR3 in DNA: TGTGCCAGCAGTTATGGTGATAACACTGAAGCTTTCTTT.

This clonotype occurred a few times. The chain employs TRBV11-3 and TRBJ2-1; 9 bases line up with TRBD2. Germline V gene data show CDR1 as SGHNT and CDR2 as YENEEA. The V and J ends lost 5 bases and 12 bases, in that order; junction bases with no gene match: 14. The CDR3 spans 15 residues. In DNA form, the CDR3 reads TGTGCCAGCAGCCCTGGGACTAGCTCTTTCCTCCGGCAGTTCTTC. As protein: CASSPGTSSFLRQFF.

The chain combines TRBV24-1 with TRBJ1-6, with D perhaps matching TRBD1 (6 bases). From germline, CDR1 is KGHDR and CDR2 SFDVKD. V was trimmed by 8 bases and J by 7 bases, leaving 11 bases between them. The length of the CDR3 is 13 residues. The CDR3 DNA follows: TGTGCCACCACCCAGGGGCAAAATTCACCCCTCCACTTT. Its translation: CATTQGQNSPLHF.

J is TRBJ2-3 and V is TRBV6-5, with 7 bases aligning to TRBD2. Germline V gives CDR1 MNHEY, CDR2 SVGAGI. This CDR3 comprises 14 residues. V trimming: 8 bases; J trimming: 4 bases; junction bases outside the gene matches: 9. The CDR3 sequence: CASYPRAGADTQYF. The CDR3 DNA reads as TGTGCCAGCTATCCCCGTGCGGGGGCAGATACGCAGTATTTT.

Ten or more counts support this clonotype. The CDR3 here is CASIPGAEETQYF. For the CDR3, the DNA is TGTGCCAGCATACCCGGGGCCGAAGAGACCCAGTACTTC. This rearrangement joins TRBV12-3 or TRBV12-4 to TRBJ2-5, with D perhaps matching TRBD1 or TRBD2 (5 bases each). The CDR3 length is 13 residues. V was pared by 7 bases and J by 3 bases, with 12 bases between.

V gene TRBV7-8 combines with J gene TRBJ2-3; 8 bases are a match to TRBD1. With 5 bases clipped from V and 12 bases from J, the junction kept 10 bases outside the gene matches. Germline V gene sequence: CDR1 SGHVS, CDR2 FQNEAQ. There are 13 residues in the CDR3. The CDR3: CASSPRGQGGQYF. The DNA of the CDR3 is TGTGCCAGCAGCCCAAGAGGACAGGGCGGCCAGTATTTT.

The gene calls are TRBV30 and TRBJ1-1; D is ambiguous. This CDR3 comprises 13 residues. The V end lost 0 bases, the J end lost 2 bases, and 7 bases lay between the germline ends. Germline assignment: CDR1 GTSNPN and CDR2 SVGIG (reference sequence). This chain's CDR3 is CAWSVRRNTEAFF. The CDR3 nucleotides read TGTGCCTGGAGTGTTCGGCGAAACACTGAAGCTTTCTTT.

This sequence joins TRBV18 and TRBJ1-1; no reliable D call. The length of the CDR3 is 12 residues. V shed 2 bases and J shed 8 bases, with 9 bases lying between them. Germline-derived CDR1 and CDR2 are KGHSH and LQKENI. The CDR3 spells CASSPEGWEAFF. DNA for the CDR3: TGTGCCAGCTCACCAGAGGGATGGGAAGCTTTCTTT.

The chain combines TRBV20-1 with TRBJ1-3; possible D gene TRBD1, 6 bases. The CDR3 loop spans 12 amino acids. Germline CDR1 and CDR2: DFQATT and SNEGSKA (reference sequence). V dropped 3 bases and J dropped 4 bases, with 7 bases sitting between them. The CDR3 nucleotides read TGCAGTGCTAGCAGGGGAGGAAACACCATATATTTT. As protein: CSASRGGNTIYF.

The J gene is TRBJ2-3, the V gene TRBV9; TRBD1 agrees at 9 bases. CDR3 size: 15 residues. Germline trimming cut 3 bases from V and 1 base from J; bases unmatched to any gene: 3. Germline CDR1 is SGDLS and CDR2 is YYNGEE. The CDR3 coding sequence is TGTGCCAGCAGCGCCCGGGACAGGGGCACAGATACGCAGTATTTT. Residues: CASSARDRGTDTQYF.

The V and J genes are TRBV7-9 and TRBJ2-5; D remains unclear. CDR1 SEHNR and CDR2 FQNEAQ come from the germline V gene (reference sequence). Trimming took off 3 bases at V and 3 bases at J, with 11 bases between the two ends. CDR3 length: 14 amino acids. As DNA, the CDR3 is TGTGCCAGCAGCTTTAGACTCACCGAAGAGACCCAGTACTTC. It encodes CASSFRLTEETQYF.

The chain employs TRBV5-1 and TRBJ1-1; 8 nucleotides match TRBD1. Losses at the gene ends were 3 bases for V and 1 base for J; bases not matched to a gene: 5. The CDR3 extends over 15 amino acids. CDR1 and CDR2 from the germline V gene are SGHRS and YFSETQ. For the CDR3, the DNA is TGCGCCAGCAGCTACACCGGGACAGGGAACACTGAAGCTTTCTTT. Residues: CASSYTGTGNTEAFF.

As DNA, the CDR3 is TGTGCCAGCAGCCCGTACTTGACCTACGAGCAGTACGTC. As protein: CASSPYLTYEQYV. This chain uses TRBV7-2 with TRBJ2-7; D gene uncertain. V was shortened by 5 bases and J by 2 bases, with 10 bases between the two germline ends. The germline V gene has CDR1 SGHTA and CDR2 FQGNSA. This CDR3 is built from 13 residues.

A few counts support this clonotype. The chain couples TRBV5-6 to TRBJ1-1; weak D call: TRBD1 (6 bases). The V end was cut by 0 bases, the J end by 1 base, with 7 bases between. Germline V gene data show CDR1 as SGHDT and CDR2 as YYEEEE. The CDR3 loop spans 14 amino acids. The CDR3 DNA reads as TGTGCCAGCAGCTTGGTGGACAGGAACACTGAAGCTTTCTTT. Its protein is CASSLVDRNTEAFF.

This clonotype has a count of ten or more. This chain uses TRBV23-1 with TRBJ2-4; D is tentatively TRBD1 or TRBD2 (5 bases each). TRBV23-1 is filed as an ORF, its function uncertain. Between the trimmed V and J ends, which lost 3 bases and 6 bases, there was a span of 9 bases. The CDR3 is 13 residues long. The CDR3, as DNA: TGCGCCAGCAGTCAGGGGGACGGAAACATTCAGTACTTC. Translation: CASSQGDGNIQYF.

CDR3 coding DNA: TGTGCCAGCAGCTTAGCGCAAGGGGTATACAATGAAGCTTTCTTT. Translation: CASSLAQGVYNEAFF. The chain couples TRBV7-6 to TRBJ1-1, with a tentative D call TRBD1 (5 bases). Germline V CDR1 and CDR2: SGHVS, FNYEAQ. The germline V and J ends were trimmed by 0 bases and 7 bases, with 15 bases remaining between them. The CDR3 runs to 15 residues.

V gene TRBV28 combines with J gene TRBJ1-1; the D gene is possibly TRBD1 (6 bases). CDR3 length: 16 residues. V lost 5 bases and J lost 3, with 19 bases in between. Per the germline V gene, CDR1 is MDHEN and CDR2 is SYDVKM. The CDR3 coding sequence is TGTGCCAGCAGTCCCCAAGGGGGGCGGAGGGACACTGAAGCTTTCTTT. Amino acids: CASSPQGGRRDTEAFF.

The table lists this clonotype with many counts. CDR3 loop: CASSLPRASGDTDTQYF. The CDR3 DNA follows: TGTGCCAGCAGCTTACCCCGGGCTAGCGGGGACACAGATACGCAGTATTTT. This rearrangement joins TRBV7-9 to TRBJ2-3; TRBD2 agrees at 9 bases. CDR1 SEHNR and CDR2 FQNEAQ come from the germline V gene (reference sequence). The V gene end was trimmed by 2 bases and the J gene end by 2 bases; junction bases not matched to a gene: 8. The CDR3 is 17 residues long. Drawing the rest from reference TRBV7-9 and TRBJ2-3, the complete variable domain is DTGVSQNPRHKITKRGQNVTFRCDPISEHNRLYWYRQTLGQGPEFLTYFQNEAQLEKSRLLSDRFSAERPKGSFSTLEIQRTEQGDSAMYLCASSLPRASGDTDTQYFGPGTRLTVL.

This clonotype was recorded a few times. The rearrangement links TRBV9 to TRBJ2-7; D ambiguous. The germline V gene has CDR1 SGDLS and CDR2 YYNGEE. This CDR3 region has 13 residues. V was shortened by 3 bases and J by 3 bases, with 10 bases between the two germline ends. Here the CDR3 reads CASSALDHYEQYF. Written as DNA, the CDR3 is TGTGCCAGCAGCGCATTAGACCACTACGAGCAGTACTTC. The complete variable domain, with remaining parts taken from reference TRBV9 and TRBJ2-7, reads DSGVTQTPKHLITATGQRVTLRCSPRSGDLSVYWYQQSLDQGLQFLIQYYNGEERAKGNILERFSAQQFPDLHSELNLSSLELGDSALYFCASSALDHYEQYFGPGTRLTVT.

This clonotype was detected a few times. This chain joins TRBV12-3 or TRBV12-4 and TRBJ2-1; D may be TRBD1 or TRBD2 (6 bases each). The length of the CDR3 is 14 residues. Trimming removed 11 bases at V and 6 bases at J, with 20 bases between. CDR3 in amino acids: CASSSGAMGNEQFF. CDR3 coding DNA: TGTGCCTCAAGTTCGGGGGCGATGGGCAATGAGCAGTTCTTC.

The chain links TRBV4-3 to TRBJ1-1; 7 bases are a match to TRBD1. The CDR3 sequence is 16 residues long. The junction had 8 bases not matched to a gene; V was cut back by 0 bases and J by 4 bases. CDR1 and CDR2 (germline): LGHNA, YSLEER. CDR3 in amino acids: CASSQEIRGGVTEAFF. The CDR3 nucleotides are TGCGCCAGCAGCCAAGAGATTCGAGGGGGCGTCACTGAAGCTTTCTTT.